This T cell receptor beta chain originates from a study of T cell repertoires in cytomegalovirus infection. Whole-study context: HLA-B-restricted CMV epitopes that are well studied were used alongside recently identified HLA-C-restricted ones. Both CMV infection and a matching HLA type were indicated by public TCR beta signatures. Broader study findings: HLA-C-restricted CMV-specific TCR beta clonotypes prevailed in the ex vivo response.

With respect to this clonotype: What it binds is unknown. One end of the junction does not line up with germline, which may come from a read error.

Each CDR3 protein gets one entry after TCRdb re-called the reads with MiXCR. Here the sample spans tens of thousands of distinct CDR3 sequences, approximately 22% being singletons. The CDR3 sequence is 14 residues long. The germline CDR1 and CDR2 sequences are MNHNS and SASEGT. The chain is built from TRBV6-1 and TRBJ1-5; 7 bases map to TRBD1. Source: CD8+ T cells from cultured PBMCs, taken from culture after CMV antigen stimulation. The sequence derives from a human donor in good health (CMV status not recorded). Some clones in this sample may be carry-over from other donors' samples. The DNA for the CDR3 is TGTGTCAGCACCAGGGACAGATGGGAACAGCCCCAGCATTTT. Encoded protein: CVSTRDRWEQPQHF.